This T cell receptor beta chain was obtained from a study of graft-versus-host responses after intestinal transplantation. Data came from immunoSEQ multiplex PCR; TCRdb stores just in-frame clones and leaves some out. This sample has around 20,000 clones, with around 79% found just once. The receptor's source is a human patient who received an intestinal transplant, so some T cells may come from the graft donor. Specimen: PBMCs, collected 14 days after transplant.

CDR3 bases: TGCGCCAGCAGTGACGGTTACACAGATACGCAGTATTTT. It translates to CASSDGYTDTQYF. The chain carries TRBV10-1 and TRBJ2-3; D is unclear. Germline lookup yields CDR1 WNHNN and CDR2 SYGVQD (reference sequence). The CDR3 contains 13 residues. Trimming took 3 bases from V and 2 from J, leaving 6 bases between them.